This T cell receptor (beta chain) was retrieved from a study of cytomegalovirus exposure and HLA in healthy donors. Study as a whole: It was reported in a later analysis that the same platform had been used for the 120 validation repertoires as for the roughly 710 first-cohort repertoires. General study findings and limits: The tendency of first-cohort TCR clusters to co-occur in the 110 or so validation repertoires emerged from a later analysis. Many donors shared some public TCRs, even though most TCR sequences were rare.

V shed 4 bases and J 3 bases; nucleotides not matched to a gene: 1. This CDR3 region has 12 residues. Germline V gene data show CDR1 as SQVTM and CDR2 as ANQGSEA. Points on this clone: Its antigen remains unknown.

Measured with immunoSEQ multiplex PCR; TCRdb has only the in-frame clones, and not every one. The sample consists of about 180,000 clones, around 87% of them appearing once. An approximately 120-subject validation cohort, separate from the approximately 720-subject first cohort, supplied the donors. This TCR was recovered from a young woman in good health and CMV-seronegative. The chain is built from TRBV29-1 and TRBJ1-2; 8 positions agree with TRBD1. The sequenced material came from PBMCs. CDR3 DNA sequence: TGCAGCGTTGCACAGGGGGACTATGGCTACACCTTC. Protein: CSVAQGDYGYTF.